These 30 T cell receptor beta chains were sequenced from one sample in a study of T cell responses to AZD1222 COVID-19 vaccine. The method was immunoSEQ multiplex PCR; TCRdb's version includes in-frame clones alone and lacks a portion of them. The table has 90,000 to 120,000 clones, about 90% seen once. The sample consisted of peripheral blood, taken on day 0 of AZD1222 vaccination. These receptors all stem from an adult in good health.

The chain combines TRBV9 with TRBJ1-3; TRBD1 matches at 7 bases. In germline, CDR1 is SGDLS, CDR2 YYNGEE. CDR3 size: 14 residues. Trimming at V came to 5 bases and at J to 4 bases, leaving 6 bases not matched to a gene. The CDR3 bases are TGTGCCAGCAGTGAAACAGGGGTGGGAAACACCATATATTTT. It specifies CASSETGVGNTIYF. Based on the CDR3 plus reference TRBV9 and TRBJ1-3, the full variable domain is DSGVTQTPKHLITATGQRVTLRCSPRSGDLSVYWYQQSLDQGLQFLIQYYNGEERAKGNILERFSAQQFPDLHSELNLSSLELGDSALYFCASSETGVGNTIYFGEGSWLTVV.

The rearrangement links TRBV24-1 to TRBJ2-3; 7 bases fit TRBD1. V trimming: 5 bases; J trimming: 7 bases; junction bases outside the gene matches: 11. From germline, CDR1 is KGHDR and CDR2 SFDVKD. The CDR3 runs to 15 residues. The CDR3: CATSALDRLANTQYF. CDR3 DNA sequence: TGTGCCACCAGTGCCCTGGACAGGTTAGCAAATACGCAGTATTTT.

The chain is built from TRBV19 and TRBJ2-2; D not certain. The V gene's germline CDR1 is LNHDA and CDR2 SQIVND (reference sequence). This CDR3 is built from 15 residues. Trimming stripped 2 bases from V and 3 bases from J, with 10 bases between. The CDR3 nucleotides read TGTGCCAGTAGTATATCCGACGGTTACACCGGGGAGCTGTTTTTT. It translates to CASSISDGYTGELFF.

The rearrangement links TRBV5-4 to TRBJ2-7; D may match TRBD1 or TRBD2 (5 bases each). Germline CDR1 and CDR2: SGHNT and YYREEE (reference sequence). This CDR3 contains 15 residues. V lost 4 bases and J lost 0, with 14 bases in between. The CDR3 DNA sequence: TGTGCCAGCAGCGCCGGGACGGCGAGCTCCTACGAGCAGTACTTC. Amino acid sequence: CASSAGTASSYEQYF.

Only one count was recorded for this clone. The chain combines TRBV2 with TRBJ1-6, with 8 bases lining up with TRBD1. There are 13 residues in the CDR3. The germline V gene encodes CDR1 SNHLY and CDR2 FYNNEI. Losses at the gene ends were 9 bases for V and 5 bases for J; bases not matched to a gene: 3. CDR3 sequence: CARTGGDNSPLHF. In DNA form, the CDR3 reads TGTGCCAGAACAGGGGGTGATAATTCACCCCTCCACTTT.

CDR3 nucleotides: TGTGCCAGCAGATCCGGGACAGGGGGTTCATACGAGCAGTACTTC. Its protein is CASRSGTGGSYEQYF. This chain connects TRBV6-6 to TRBJ2-7; TRBD1 agrees at 11 bases. V dropped 6 bases and J dropped 4; count of bases not matched to a gene: 8. CDR3 length: 15 amino acids. Germline V gene data show CDR1 as MNHNY and CDR2 as SVGAGI (reference sequence).

The chain combines TRBV12-3 or TRBV12-4 with TRBJ1-1; D might be TRBD1 (6 bases). Trimming shortened V by 3 bases and J by 12 bases, and 11 bases separated the two germline ends. This CDR3 is 11 amino acids long. The CDR3 DNA is TGTGCCAGCAGTTTCTGGCAGGGGACTTTCTTT. It encodes CASSFWQGTFF.

The chain recombines TRBV5-4 with TRBJ1-2; D gene uncertain. The V end lost 6 bases, the J end lost 3 bases, and 12 bases lay between the germline ends. CDR3 length: 13 residues. CDR1 and CDR2 (germline): SGHNT, YYREEE (reference sequence). The CDR3 loop reads CASTNDWDYGYTF. CDR3 coding DNA: TGTGCCAGCACCAACGATTGGGACTATGGCTACACCTTC.

The sample holds one count of this clone. The J gene is TRBJ2-2, the V gene TRBV27, with 9 bases fitting TRBD1. CDR1 is MNHEY and CDR2 is SMNVEV in the germline V gene (reference sequence). Trimming removed 4 bases from V and 8 bases from J; junction bases left unmatched: 11. The CDR3 extends over 16 amino acids. The CDR3 loop reads CASSSPNRGLGGELFF. DNA of the CDR3: TGTGCCAGCAGTTCCCCCAACAGGGGGCTCGGTGGGGAGCTGTTTTTT.

The V and J genes are TRBV5-1 and TRBJ2-7; 12 bases are shared with TRBD2. CDR3 length: 16 residues. Per the germline V gene, CDR1 is SGHRS and CDR2 is YFSETQ. Germline trimming cut 4 bases from V and 2 bases from J; bases unmatched to any gene: 7. The CDR3 nucleotides are TGCGCCAGCAGCAAGACTAGCGGGAGTGATACCTACGAGCAGTACTTC. It translates to CASSKTSGSDTYEQYF.

As to this clone: The sample contains more than one DNA sequence encoding this CDR3. The chain carries TRBV28 and TRBJ1-4; D not certain. Per the germline V gene, CDR1 is MDHEN and CDR2 is SYDVKM. V was cut by 2 bases and J by 7 bases, with 8 bases left in between. The CDR3 has 13 residues. The CDR3 bases are TGTGCCAGCAGTTTAGGCAGAAGTGAAAAACTGTTTTTT. Translating it yields CASSLGRSEKLFF.

V gene TRBV5-1 combines with J gene TRBJ1-2; no reliable D call. The CDR3 is made up of 14 amino acids. CDR1 is SGHRS, CDR2 YFSETQ, per germline. V lost 3 bases and J 3 bases, leaving 12 bases between the germline ends. The chain's CDR3 is CASSSQGMDYGYTF. CDR3 coding DNA: TGCGCCAGCAGCTCCCAAGGGATGGACTATGGCTACACCTTC.

The rearrangement links TRBV12-3 or TRBV12-4 to TRBJ1-5, with a possible D match to TRBD1 (6 bases). This CDR3 has 13 amino acids. Trimming left V 6 bases short and J 1 base short, with 7 bases between. The CDR3: CASRGGSNQPQHF. CDR3 sequence (DNA): TGTGCCAGCAGGGGGGGCAGCAATCAGCCCCAGCATTTT.

This clone was found once. This chain links TRBV28 with TRBJ1-2, with a weak D call TRBD1 (5 bases). Germline CDR1 and CDR2: MDHEN and SYDVKM. The V end was cut by 5 bases, the J end by 12 bases, with 16 bases between. The CDR3 extends over 12 amino acids. CDR3 region: CASSTQEGTNTF. CDR3 DNA sequence: TGTGCCAGCAGTACCCAGGAGGGGACGAACACCTTC.

CDR3 amino acids: CASSLAIPNTEAFF. CDR3 sequence (DNA): TGCGCCAGCAGCTTGGCCATACCGAACACTGAAGCTTTCTTT. The chain combines TRBV5-1 with TRBJ1-1; no clear D gene. The CDR3 has 14 residues. Germline V gene lookup returns CDR1 SGHRS and CDR2 YFSETQ. Between the trimmed V and J ends, which lost 0 bases and 1 base, there was a span of 7 bases.

Turning to this clone: Other DNA sequences from this sample encode an identical CDR3 as well. The genes are TRBV7-7 and TRBJ1-5; D is undetermined. The CDR3 has 13 residues. V shed 1 base and J shed 3 bases, with 4 bases lying between them. CDR1 is SSHAT and CDR2 is FNYEAQ in the germline V gene (reference sequence). CDR3 bases: TGTGCCAGCAGCTTAGGTCCCAATCAGCCCCAGCATTTT. Translation: CASSLGPNQPQHF.

This chain connects TRBV5-6 to TRBJ1-4; D is uncertain. There are 16 residues in the CDR3. Germline loops: CDR1 SGHDT, CDR2 YYEEEE. The V gene lost 7 bases and the J gene lost 0 bases, with 16 bases spanning the gap. The DNA of the CDR3 is TGTGCCAGCGTCCCCCGGGGAGGGTCAACTAATGAAAAACTGTTTTTT. It yields the protein CASVPRGGSTNEKLFF.

This clone came up once. The rearrangement uses TRBV19 and TRBJ2-3; 10 bases map to TRBD2. The CDR3 sequence is 19 residues long. The ends lost 3 bases at V and 1 base at J; junction bases unmatched: 13. Germline V gives CDR1 LNHDA, CDR2 SQIVND (reference sequence). CDR3 in amino acids: CASSIKALAGDSRTDTQYF. The CDR3 DNA follows: TGTGCCAGTAGTATTAAGGCCCTAGCGGGAGACTCGCGCACAGATACGCAGTATTTT.

The CDR3 bases are TGTGCCAGCACCGTTGGAGGGGGCGCGAACTATGGCTACACCTTC. Encoded protein: CASTVGGGANYGYTF. J is TRBJ1-2 and V is TRBV2, with 7 positions matching TRBD1. CDR3 length: 15 amino acids. CDR1 SNHLY and CDR2 FYNNEI come from the germline V gene. V lost 7 bases, J lost 2 bases, and 10 bases stayed unmatched.

The V call is TRBV29-1, the J call TRBJ2-1; the D gene is possibly TRBD1 (6 bases). Germline V gene lookup returns CDR1 SQVTM and CDR2 ANQGSEA. CDR3 length: 12 residues. V lost 8 bases and J 6 bases, leaving 14 bases between the germline ends. The CDR3 bases are TGCAGCTCCAGGGGACACCTCAATGAGCAGTTCTTC. It encodes CSSRGHLNEQFF.

The chain links TRBV27 to TRBJ1-1; D ambiguous. Trimming left V 1 base short and J 3 bases short, with 6 bases between. This CDR3 has 13 amino acids. Germline CDR1 and CDR2: MNHEY and SMNVEV (reference sequence). The CDR3 sequence: CASSLYADTEAFF. The CDR3 DNA follows: TGTGCCAGCAGTTTATATGCCGACACTGAAGCTTTCTTT.

In its sample, this clone was seen a few times. This rearrangement joins TRBV28 to TRBJ1-5; D perhaps matches TRBD1 (5 bases). The germline CDR1 and CDR2 sequences are MDHEN and SYDVKM. The V end lost 3 bases, the J end lost 3 bases, and 15 bases lay between the germline ends. The CDR3 totals 16 residues. The chain's CDR3 is CASSFLPGTANQPQHF. The DNA for the CDR3 is TGTGCCAGCAGTTTCCTACCCGGGACGGCCAATCAGCCCCAGCATTTT.

The chain couples TRBV7-9 to TRBJ1-6, with 10 bases lining up with TRBD1. The CDR3 covers 15 residues. Germline lookup yields CDR1 SEHNR and CDR2 FQNEAQ (reference sequence). V lost 5 bases and J lost 10; bases outside the gene matches: 8. The CDR3 reads CASSGWGTGESPLHF. In DNA form, the CDR3 reads TGTGCCAGCAGCGGGTGGGGGACAGGGGAATCACCCCTCCACTTT.

The rearrangement links TRBV6-2 or TRBV6-3 to TRBJ2-7; D assignment may be TRBD1 or TRBD2 (5 bases each). This CDR3 has 15 residues. V shed 3 bases and J shed 0 bases, with 12 bases lying between them. Germline-derived CDR1 and CDR2 are MNHEY and SVGEGT. The CDR3 region has the DNA TGTGCCAGCAGTTATCGGGGCACTAGCTCCTACGAGCAGTACTTC. It encodes CASSYRGTSSYEQYF.

The CDR3 spells CASSSGELGTQYF. CDR3 DNA sequence: TGTGCCAGCAGCTCGGGGGAGTTGGGGACCCAGTACTTC. V is TRBV7-3 and J is TRBJ2-5; a weak D match, TRBD2 (6 bases). V was clipped by 4 bases and J by 7 bases, with 13 bases between them. The germline V gene has CDR1 SGHTA and CDR2 FQGTGA. The CDR3 spans 13 residues.

The rearrangement joins TRBV28 to TRBJ1-5, with D unclear. With 5 bases removed from V and 0 bases from J, the gap between germline ends came to 14 bases. CDR1 MDHEN and CDR2 SYDVKM come from the germline V gene. The CDR3 sequence is 16 residues long. CDR3 residues: CASSPPGSNSNQPQHF. In DNA, the CDR3 is TGTGCCAGCAGTCCCCCCGGGTCGAATAGCAATCAGCCCCAGCATTTT.

V gene TRBV2 combines with J gene TRBJ2-3; the D gene could be TRBD1 or TRBD2 (5 bases each). V was trimmed by 10 bases and J by 3 bases, leaving 17 bases between them. The CDR3 covers 14 residues. Germline CDR1 and CDR2: SNHLY and FYNNEI. CDR3 sequence: CATVGGVGTDTQYF. The CDR3 region has the DNA TGTGCCACCGTTGGGGGAGTAGGAACAGATACGCAGTATTTT.

The chain uses TRBV9 and TRBJ2-2; a weak D match, TRBD2 (5 bases). The CDR3 extends over 15 amino acids. The V gene lost 6 bases and the J gene lost 2 bases, with 14 bases spanning the gap. Per the germline V gene, CDR1 is SGDLS and CDR2 is YYNGEE. The CDR3 DNA is TGTGCCAGCACCCCGAGGGCGGCAAACACCGGGGAGCTGTTTTTT. Its translation is CASTPRAANTGELFF. The variable domain in full, with the rest retrieved from reference TRBV9 and TRBJ2-2, is DSGVTQTPKHLITATGQRVTLRCSPRSGDLSVYWYQQSLDQGLQFLIQYYNGEERAKGNILERFSAQQFPDLHSELNLSSLELGDSALYFCASTPRAANTGELFFGEGSRLTVL.

The chain combines TRBV7-3 with TRBJ2-1; 9 bases line up with TRBD1. CDR3 length: 14 amino acids. Germline-derived CDR1 and CDR2 are SGHTA and FQGTGA. Losses at the gene ends were 2 bases for V and 8 bases for J; bases not matched to a gene: 4. The CDR3 bases are TGTGCCAGCAGCTTAGGACAGGGGTTCGATGAGCAGTTCTTC. Its translation is CASSLGQGFDEQFF.

V gene TRBV12-3 or TRBV12-4 combines with J gene TRBJ1-1; D unresolved. The CDR3 spans 13 residues. Trimming shortened V by 3 bases and J by 6 bases, and 11 bases separated the two germline ends. CDR3 nucleotide sequence: TGTGCCAGCAGTTTCGGTCCGATCCCTGAAGCTTTCTTT. Amino acid sequence: CASSFGPIPEAFF.